Given below is one TCR beta chain in context. What it binds is not known. The source of the sample is a study of shared clonotypes between healthy human individuals. Turning to the study itself: Ranging from 18 to 49 in age, donors were two women and three men.

CD4+ cells were split into CD45RA+ naive and CD45RA-negative memory subsets. In the study's own analysis: For the immunoSEQ data, sequences were junction-only without quality scores, so filtering differed. TCRdb's table, derived via immunoSEQ multiplex PCR, lists solely in-frame clones and lacks some. The V and J calls and clone size come from that table; D and trimming were worked out from the DNA. The sample holds about 710,000 clones, roughly two thirds seen once. CDR3 length equals 14 residues. The germline V gene encodes CDR1 SGHTA and CDR2 FQGTGA. The V end was cut by 2 bases, the J end by 3 bases, with 10 bases between. The study, taken as a whole, reports: The study found lower generation probabilities in non-shared clonotypes than in those shared by all four donors.

The sequenced sample consisted of memory CD4+ T cells sorted from blood. Subset indicated: CD45RA-negative fraction. The chain combines TRBV7-3 with TRBJ1-1, with D hard to call. This sequence originates from a woman aged 30 to 39 in good health. This CDR3 reads CASSLDPAHTEAFF. For the CDR3, the DNA is TGTGCCAGCAGCTTAGACCCGGCACACACTGAAGCTTTCTTT. Variable domain in full (rest from reference TRBV7-3 and TRBJ1-1): GAGVSQTPSNKVTEKGKYVELRCDPISGHTALYWYRQSLGQGPEFLIYFQGTGAADDSGLPNDRFFAVRPEGSVSTLKIQRTERGDSAVYLCASSLDPAHTEAFFGQGTRLTVV.